A selection of T cell receptor beta chains follows, all from one sample in a study of glioma-infiltrating T cells after dendritic cell vaccination. Sequencing was performed with immunoSEQ multiplex PCR; in TCRdb, only in-frame clones are kept and a portion is missing. The table includes tens of thousands of clones, about four fifths detected once. The starting material was blood, obtained before dendritic cell vaccination. The receptors originated from a human donor with glioblastoma. Both conserved end residues are part of each CDR3. A D gene is named only where the DNA matches it firmly. Clone size, where shown, is once, few, many, or a class for clones that have expanded.

v_call	d_call	clone_size	j_call	cdr3_nt	cdr3_aa
TRBV2	TRBD2	NA	TRBJ2-2	TGTGCCAGCAGCGTATCTAGCGGGAGGTTTCGTCGAGAGCTGTTTTTT	CASSVSSGRFRRELFF
TRBV5-4	NA	NA	TRBJ1-5	TGTGCCAGCAGCCTATACAGTTCCAATCAGCCCCAGCATTTT	CASSLYSSNQPQHF
TRBV4-1	NA	NA	TRBJ2-1	TGCGCCAGCAGCCGAGTCCGAGGAGGAGCCCTGTACAATGAGCAGTTCTTC	CASSRVRGGALYNEQFF
TRBV5-1	TRBD1	NA	TRBJ1-2	TGCGCCAGCAGCTTGGACGGGACAGTAGCCTATGGCTACACCTTC	CASSLDGTVAYGYTF
TRBV5-1	NA	NA	TRBJ2-1	TGCGCCAGCAGCTTGGGGGCGGGGCCTTACAATGAGCAGTTCTTC	CASSLGAGPYNEQFF
TRBV6-6	NA	NA	TRBJ1-2	TGTGCCAGCAGTTACTTAGGAGGACTTAAATACTATGGCTACACCTTC	CASSYLGGLKYYGYTF
TRBV2	TRBD1	NA	TRBJ1-5	TGTGCCAGCAGTGCGTTTCCGTCGACAGGGGGTCAGCCCCAGCATTTT	CASSAFPSTGGQPQHF
TRBV5-1	TRBD2	NA	TRBJ2-1	TGCGCCAGCAGCTTGGCCGGGGGGGGCTACAATGAGCAGTTCTTC	CASSLAGGGYNEQFF
TRBV6-1	TRBD1	NA	TRBJ1-4	TGTGCCAGCAGTACAATCGACAGGGCTCATACTTTTTTT	CASSTIDRAHTFF
TRBV5-1	NA	once	TRBJ1-2	TGCGCCAGCAGCTCTGAGAGGGTTCTCCGGGGAAAATATGGCTACACCTTC	CASSSERVLRGKYGYTF
TRBV23-1	TRBD1	NA	TRBJ2-7	TGCGCCCACAGAGGGGGCAAGAGGTACGAGCAGTACTTC	CAHRGGKRYEQYF
TRBV5-1	TRBD2	once	TRBJ2-1	TGCGCCAGCAGCTTTAGCGGGGGGAGCTCCTACAATGAGCAGTTCTTC	CASSFSGGSSYNEQFF
TRBV4-1	TRBD1	few	TRBJ1-1	TGCGCCAGCAGCCAAGACGGACAGGGGGCGAGTGAAGCTTTCTTT	CASSQDGQGASEAFF
TRBV7-6	NA	few	TRBJ1-3	TGTGCCAGCAGCTCATCCCCGTGGGGCAGGGCCTCTGGAAACACCATATATTTT	CASSSSPWGRASGNTIYF
TRBV29-1	NA	NA	TRBJ2-5	TGCAGCGTTGGGGCACAGATCCAAGAGACCCAGTACTTC	CSVGAQIQETQYF
TRBV6-6	TRBD2	few	TRBJ2-1	TGTGCCAGCCAACCGGGGGGGACTAGCGGAAATGAGCAGTTCTTC	CASQPGGTSGNEQFF
TRBV4-1	TRBD2	NA	TRBJ2-3	TGCGCCAGCAGTCGTACTAGCGGGGGGGAGGATACGCAGTATTTT	CASSRTSGGEDTQYF
TRBV9	NA	NA	TRBJ2-1	TGTGCCAGCAGCGTAGCTCGGGGGGCGCGAGGGGGGAATGAGCAGTTCTTC	CASSVARGARGGNEQFF
TRBV2	TRBD2	NA	TRBJ2-1	TGTGCCAGCAGTGAGCAGCGGGGGGAGTACAATGAGCAGTTCTTC	CASSEQRGEYNEQFF
TRBV5-1	NA	NA	TRBJ2-3	TGCGCCAGCAGCTTGTCGACAGGGCAGGAGGGTACGCAGTATTTT	CASSLSTGQEGTQYF
TRBV18	TRBD1	NA	TRBJ1-2	TGTGCCAGCTCACTCGGGGGACAGGGCCGCTACTATGGCTACACCTTC	CASSLGGQGRYYGYTF
TRBV19	TRBD1	NA	TRBJ2-3	TGTGCCAGTAAGGGGACAGGGTCATCTCCCACAGATACGCAGTATTTT	CASKGTGSSPTDTQYF
TRBV27	TRBD1	NA	TRBJ2-1	TGTGCCAGCAGCCCGGGACAGGGGGCCTATAATGAGCAGTTCTTC	CASSPGQGAYNEQFF